A selection of T cell receptor beta chains follows, all from one sample in a study of brain T cells in children with intractable seizures. TCRdb's copy holds only in-frame clones and misses some; the assay was immunoSEQ multiplex PCR. The repertoire consists of around 80,000 clones, with around 91% occurring once and the leading ten covering around 24%. The source material was peripheral blood, sampled at surgery. The source of these receptors is a girl aged 2 to 9 with Rasmussen encephalitis and intractable seizures. The CDR3 runs from the conserved cysteine through the conserved F or W. Fields, in order: D gene, clone size, J gene, V gene, CDR3 DNA, CDR3 protein. D genes are given only for firm matches. The size entry is marked missing in some rows and otherwise reads once, few, many or a size class.

D gene: TRBD1; clone size: -; J gene: TRBJ1-1; V gene: TRBV30; CDR3 DNA: TGTGCCTGGAGTGTACCGGGACAGTACACTGAAGCTTTCTTT; CDR3 protein: CAWSVPGQYTEAFF
D gene: -; clone size: -; J gene: TRBJ2-7; V gene: TRBV10-2; CDR3 DNA: TGCGCCAGCAGTGAGTCATCCTACGAGCAGTACTTC; CDR3 protein: CASSESSYEQYF
D gene: -; clone size: -; J gene: TRBJ2-1; V gene: TRBV6-6; CDR3 DNA: TGTGCCAGCAGCCTCTCCGGAGATTTGATGGACAATGAGCAGTTCTTC; CDR3 protein: CASSLSGDLMDNEQFF
D gene: -; clone size: -; J gene: TRBJ1-6; V gene: TRBV3-1/TRBV3-2; CDR3 DNA: TGTGCCAGCAGCCAAGGGGGGGGTGGTTCACCCCTCCACTTT; CDR3 protein: CASSQGGGGSPLHF
D gene: -; clone size: -; J gene: TRBJ1-6; V gene: TRBV6-5; CDR3 DNA: TGTGCCAGCAGTTACAGAGGGGGTACGTCGAATTCACCCCTCCACTTT; CDR3 protein: CASSYRGGTSNSPLHF
D gene: TRBD1; clone size: -; J gene: TRBJ2-7; V gene: TRBV3-1/TRBV3-2; CDR3 DNA: TGTGCCAGCAGCGACAGGGTGCTCGAGCAGTACTTC; CDR3 protein: CASSDRVLEQYF
D gene: -; clone size: -; J gene: TRBJ2-5; V gene: TRBV28; CDR3 DNA: TGTGCCAGCACCTCGACTTCCCTCCAGGAGACCCAGTACTTC; CDR3 protein: CASTSTSLQETQYF
D gene: TRBD2; clone size: -; J gene: TRBJ2-1; V gene: TRBV4-1; CDR3 DNA: TGCGCCAGCAGCCAAGAGGGACTAGCTGGCGATGAGCAGTTCTTC; CDR3 protein: CASSQEGLAGDEQFF
D gene: -; clone size: -; J gene: TRBJ2-1; V gene: TRBV5-4; CDR3 DNA: TGTGCCAGCAGCTTGGGTGGAAGTCCGTTCTTC; CDR3 protein: CASSLGGSPFF
D gene: -; clone size: -; J gene: TRBJ1-1; V gene: TRBV5-5; CDR3 DNA: TGTGCCAGCAGCGGCAGGGCGGGAGACACTGAAGCTTTCTTT; CDR3 protein: CASSGRAGDTEAFF
D gene: -; clone size: -; J gene: TRBJ2-5; V gene: TRBV18; CDR3 DNA: TGTGCCAGCTCACCAAACGGACCTCGGGAGACCCAGTACTTC; CDR3 protein: CASSPNGPRETQYF
D gene: -; clone size: -; J gene: TRBJ2-7; V gene: TRBV11-3; CDR3 DNA: TGTGCCAGCAGCCCCCGTCCTGGGGCCAACGAGCAGTACTTC; CDR3 protein: CASSPRPGANEQYF
D gene: TRBD1; clone size: -; J gene: TRBJ2-2; V gene: TRBV7-2; CDR3 DNA: TGTGCCAGCAGCTTGACGGGACAGGGCTCCGGGGAGCTGTTTTTT; CDR3 protein: CASSLTGQGSGELFF
D gene: TRBD2; clone size: few; J gene: TRBJ2-5; V gene: TRBV9; CDR3 DNA: TGTGCCAGCAGCGTAGCAGGACTAGCGGGAGGAGAGACCCAGTACTTC; CDR3 protein: CASSVAGLAGGETQYF